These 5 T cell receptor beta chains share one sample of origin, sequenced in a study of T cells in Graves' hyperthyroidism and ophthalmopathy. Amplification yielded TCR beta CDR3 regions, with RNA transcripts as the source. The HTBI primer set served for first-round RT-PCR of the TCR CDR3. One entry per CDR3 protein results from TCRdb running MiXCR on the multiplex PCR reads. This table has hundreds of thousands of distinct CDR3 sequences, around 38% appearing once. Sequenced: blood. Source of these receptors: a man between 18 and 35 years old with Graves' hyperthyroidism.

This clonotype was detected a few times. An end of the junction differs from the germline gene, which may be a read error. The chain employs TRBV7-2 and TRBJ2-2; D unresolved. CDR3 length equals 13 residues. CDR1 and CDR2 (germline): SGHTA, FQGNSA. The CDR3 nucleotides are TGCGCCAGCAGCCAAGCCGGAACCGGGGAGCTGTTTTTT. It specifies CASSQAGTGELFF.

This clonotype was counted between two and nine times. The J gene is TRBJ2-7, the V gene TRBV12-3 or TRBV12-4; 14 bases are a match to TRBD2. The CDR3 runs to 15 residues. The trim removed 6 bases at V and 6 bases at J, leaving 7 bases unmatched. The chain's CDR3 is CASSQTSGRGSEQYF. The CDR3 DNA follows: TGTGCCAGCAGCCAGACTAGCGGGAGGGGATCCGAGCAGTACTTC.

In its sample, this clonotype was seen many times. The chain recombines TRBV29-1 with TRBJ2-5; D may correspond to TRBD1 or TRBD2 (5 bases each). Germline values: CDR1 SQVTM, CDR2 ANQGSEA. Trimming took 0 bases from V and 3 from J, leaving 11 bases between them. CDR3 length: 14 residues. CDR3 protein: CSVEDRGREETQYF. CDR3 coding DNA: TGCAGCGTTGAAGATCGGGGCCGCGAAGAGACCCAGTACTTC.

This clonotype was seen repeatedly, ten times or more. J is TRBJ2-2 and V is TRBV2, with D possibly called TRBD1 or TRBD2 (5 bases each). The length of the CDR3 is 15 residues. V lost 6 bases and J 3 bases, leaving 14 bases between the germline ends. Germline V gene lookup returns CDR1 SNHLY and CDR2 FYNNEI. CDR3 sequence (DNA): TGTGCCAGCAGGGGCCGTCAGGGAGACACCGGGGAGCTGTTTTTT. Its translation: CASRGRQGDTGELFF.

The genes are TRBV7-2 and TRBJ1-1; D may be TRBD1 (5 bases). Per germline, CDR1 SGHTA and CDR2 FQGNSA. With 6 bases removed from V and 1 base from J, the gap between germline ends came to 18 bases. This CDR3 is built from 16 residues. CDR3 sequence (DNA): TGTGCCAGCAGTCCGACACGGGGCAGGACGAACACTGAAGCTTTCTTT. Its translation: CASSPTRGRTNTEAFF.